This T cell receptor (beta chain) was recorded in a study of T cells after posttransplantation cyclophosphamide. The study's findings and limits: TRB clonality was highly associated with recipient CMV seropositivity and reactivation.

CDR1 MNHEY and CDR2 SMNVEV come from the germline V gene (reference sequence). With V trimmed by 5 bases and J by 6 bases, 18 bases remained unmatched. The CDR3 is 17 amino acids. Ten or more counts support this clone. What it binds is not known. Generated by immunoSEQ multiplex PCR, the TCRdb table keeps only in-frame clones and is missing some. Observed are some 43,000 clones, no singletons, with the top ten taking 2% to 2.5%. Sequenced: PBMCs. The origin of this receptor is a man aged 35 to 55 in good health, CMV-negative, and a related stem cell transplant donor. The rearrangement uses TRBV27 and TRBJ1-2, with 7 bases aligning to TRBD1. CDR3 DNA sequence: TGTGCCAGCAGTCTTACGGCCGAGGGGGCTCGGTGGAATGGCTACACCTTC. Protein product: CASSLTAEGARWNGYTF.